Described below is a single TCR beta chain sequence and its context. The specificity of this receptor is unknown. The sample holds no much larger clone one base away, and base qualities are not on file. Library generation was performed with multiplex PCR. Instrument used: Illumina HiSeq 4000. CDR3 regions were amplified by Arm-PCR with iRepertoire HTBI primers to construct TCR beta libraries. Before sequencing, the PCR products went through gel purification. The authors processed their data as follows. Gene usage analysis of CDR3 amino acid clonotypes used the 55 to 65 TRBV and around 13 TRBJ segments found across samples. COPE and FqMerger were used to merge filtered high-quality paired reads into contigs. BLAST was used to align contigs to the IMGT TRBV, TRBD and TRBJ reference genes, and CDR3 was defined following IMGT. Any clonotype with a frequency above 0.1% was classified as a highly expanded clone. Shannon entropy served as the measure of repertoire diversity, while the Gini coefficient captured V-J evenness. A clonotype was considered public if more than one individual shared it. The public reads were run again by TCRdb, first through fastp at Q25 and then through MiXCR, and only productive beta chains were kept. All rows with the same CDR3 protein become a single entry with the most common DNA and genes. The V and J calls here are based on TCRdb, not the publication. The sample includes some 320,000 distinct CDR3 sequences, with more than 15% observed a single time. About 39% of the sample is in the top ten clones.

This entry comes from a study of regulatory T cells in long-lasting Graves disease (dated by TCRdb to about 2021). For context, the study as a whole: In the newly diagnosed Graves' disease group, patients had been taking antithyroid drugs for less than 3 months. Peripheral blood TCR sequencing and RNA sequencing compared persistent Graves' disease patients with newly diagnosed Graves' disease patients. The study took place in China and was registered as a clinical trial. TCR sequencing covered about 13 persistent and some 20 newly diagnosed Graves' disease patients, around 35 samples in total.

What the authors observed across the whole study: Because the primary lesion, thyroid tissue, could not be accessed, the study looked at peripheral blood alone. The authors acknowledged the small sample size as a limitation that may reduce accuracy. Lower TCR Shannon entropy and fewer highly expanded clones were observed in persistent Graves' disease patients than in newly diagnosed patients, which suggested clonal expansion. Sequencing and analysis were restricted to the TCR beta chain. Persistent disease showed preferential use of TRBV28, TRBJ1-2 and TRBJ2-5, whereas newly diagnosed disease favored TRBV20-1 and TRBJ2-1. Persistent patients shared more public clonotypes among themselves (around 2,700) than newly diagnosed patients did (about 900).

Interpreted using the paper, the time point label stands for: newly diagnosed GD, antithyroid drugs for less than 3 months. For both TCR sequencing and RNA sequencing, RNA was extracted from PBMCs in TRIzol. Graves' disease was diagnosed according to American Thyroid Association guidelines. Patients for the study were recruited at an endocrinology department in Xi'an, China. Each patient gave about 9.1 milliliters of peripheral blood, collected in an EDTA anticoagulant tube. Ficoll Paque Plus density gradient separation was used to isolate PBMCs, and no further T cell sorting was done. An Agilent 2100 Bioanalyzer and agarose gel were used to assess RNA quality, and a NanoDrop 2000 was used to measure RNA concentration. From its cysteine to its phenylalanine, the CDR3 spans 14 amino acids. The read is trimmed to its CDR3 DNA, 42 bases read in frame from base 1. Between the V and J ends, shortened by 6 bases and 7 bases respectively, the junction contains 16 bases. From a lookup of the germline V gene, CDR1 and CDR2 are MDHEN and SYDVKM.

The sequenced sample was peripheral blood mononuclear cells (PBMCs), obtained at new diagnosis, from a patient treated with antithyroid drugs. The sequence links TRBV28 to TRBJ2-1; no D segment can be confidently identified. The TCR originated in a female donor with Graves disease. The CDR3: CASSHRLPWNEQFF. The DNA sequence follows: TGTGCCAGCAGCCACAGACTTCCTTGGAATGAGCAGTTCTTC.